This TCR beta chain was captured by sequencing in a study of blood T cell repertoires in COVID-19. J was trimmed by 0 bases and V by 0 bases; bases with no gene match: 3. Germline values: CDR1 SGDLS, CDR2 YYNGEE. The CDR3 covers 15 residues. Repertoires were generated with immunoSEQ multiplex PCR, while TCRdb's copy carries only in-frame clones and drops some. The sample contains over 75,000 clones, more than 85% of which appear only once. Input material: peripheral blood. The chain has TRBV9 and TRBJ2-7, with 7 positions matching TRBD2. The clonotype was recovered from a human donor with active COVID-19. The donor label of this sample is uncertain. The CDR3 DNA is TGTGCCAGCAGCGTAGAAGGCGGGAGCTCCTACGAGCAGTACTTC. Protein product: CASSVEGGSSYEQYF.